Shown below are 26 T cell receptor beta chains from a single sample sequenced in a study. TCRdb re-called the reads with MiXCR, one entry per CDR3 protein. Of about 4,100 distinct CDR3 sequences listed, roughly a tenth are singletons. The sample consisted of CD4+ T cells from synovial fluid. These receptors all come from a human donor with rheumatoid arthritis.

This clonotype has at least ten counts. The chain links TRBV3-1 to TRBJ2-5; 7 bases align to TRBD2. Germline values: CDR1 LGHDT, CDR2 YNNKEL (reference sequence). J lost 5 bases, V lost 8 bases, and 8 bases had no gene match. The CDR3 length is 13 residues. DNA for the CDR3: TGTGCCAGCTCCACGGGAGGTGGTGAGACCCAGTACTTC. Its translation: CASSTGGGETQYF.

This clonotype is a singleton in its sample. At one end, the junction sequence differs from germline, possibly due to a read error. The chain is built from TRBV11-1 and TRBJ2-3; no clear D gene. The length of the CDR3 is 14 residues. Germline V gene data show CDR1 as SGHAT and CDR2 as FQDESV (reference sequence). The CDR3, as DNA: TGTGCCAACAGCCTAGACACCTACACAGATACGAAGTATTTT. Translation: CANSLDTYTDTKYF.

This clonotype is medium-sized in the sample. The chain combines TRBV19 with TRBJ2-1, with D unresolved. V dropped 6 bases and J dropped 5 bases, with 11 bases sitting between them. Per germline, CDR1 LNHDA and CDR2 SQIVND (reference sequence). The CDR3 sequence is 13 residues long. In DNA, the CDR3 is TGTGCCAGTAGGGCTCAAGGTCACAATGAGCAGTTCTTC. Its translation: CASRAQGHNEQFF.

This clonotype is medium-sized within its sample. The genes are TRBV7-2 and TRBJ2-7; D ambiguous. V lost 1 base and J lost 7, with 11 bases in between. CDR1 is SGHTA and CDR2 is FQGNSA in the germline V gene. The CDR3 has 13 residues. The DNA for the CDR3 is TGTGCCAGCAGCTTAGGGGATTTTCGGGAGCAGTACTTC. Encoded protein: CASSLGDFREQYF.

The table lists this clonotype with many counts. The V and J genes are TRBV7-2 and TRBJ2-2; the D is unclear. The germline gives CDR1 SGHTA, CDR2 FQGNSA. The CDR3 spans 15 residues. Trimming left V 1 base short and J 2 bases short, with 8 bases between. The CDR3 loop reads CASSLGPANTGELFF. As DNA, the CDR3 is TGTGCCAGCAGCTTAGGGCCGGCTAACACCGGGGAGCTGTTTTTT.

This clonotype was detected only a few times. This chain connects TRBV28 to TRBJ1-4, with D possibly being TRBD1 (5 bases). Germline CDR1 reads MDHEN; CDR2 reads SYDVKM. V lost 3 bases and J lost 4, with 18 bases in between. The CDR3 has 17 residues. The CDR3 nucleotides read TGTGCCAGCAGTTTGCCCCCCCGACAGAGAGTTAATGAAAAACTGTTTTTT. This translates into CASSLPPRQRVNEKLFF.

This clonotype was observed at least ten times. The chain carries TRBV4-2 and TRBJ2-1; 10 nucleotides align to TRBD2. The junction had 8 bases not matched to a gene; V was cut back by 4 bases and J by 8 bases. The CDR3 contains 15 residues. From germline, CDR1 is LGHNA and CDR2 YNFKEQ. The chain's CDR3 is CASSLLGTSDDEQFF. CDR3 sequence (DNA): TGTGCCAGCAGCCTACTCGGGACTAGCGACGATGAGCAGTTCTTC.

There are many counts of this clonotype. This chain connects TRBV2 to TRBJ2-3; no reliable D call. This CDR3 has 13 residues. V lost 1 base, J lost 4 bases, and 6 bases lay in between. Looked up from germline, CDR1 is SNHLY and CDR2 is FYNNEI. The CDR3 DNA follows: TGTGCCAGCAGTGAAGGAGGAGCAGATACGCAGTATTTT. Translating gives CASSEGGADTQYF.

In its sample, this clonotype was seen once. No conserved phenylalanine or tryptophan ends this CDR3, so it is likely a read error. This chain connects TRBV20-1 to TRBJ1-2, with 10 nucleotides matching TRBD1. This CDR3 comprises 14 residues. Germline-derived CDR1 and CDR2 are DFQATT and SNEGSKA (reference sequence). V shed 6 bases and J 6 bases; nucleotides not matched to a gene: 10. Here the CDR3 DNA reads TGCAGTGCCGCGACAGGGGGCACCGGGGATGGCTACACCGTC. Translating it yields CSAATGGTGDGYTV.

Judged by abundance, this clonotype is large. The chain joins TRBV3-1 to TRBJ1-1; the D is unclear. V was pared by 0 bases and J by 4 bases, with 6 bases between. This CDR3 region has 13 residues. Germline CDR1 and CDR2: LGHDT and YNNKEL (reference sequence). CDR3: CASSQEVGTEAFF. CDR3 coding DNA: TGTGCCAGCAGCCAAGAGGTTGGCACTGAAGCTTTCTTT.

In regard to this clonotype: It may be a read error: a sequence one base away is much more abundant. V and J are TRBV3-1 and TRBJ1-1; weak D call: TRBD1 (6 bases). The germline CDR1 and CDR2 sequences are LGHDT and YNNKEL (reference sequence). CDR3 length: 13 amino acids. CDR3 residues: CVSSPDRNTEAFF. CDR3 sequence (DNA): TGTGTCAGCAGCCCGGACAGAAACACTGAAGCTTTCTTT.

The table lists this clonotype with many counts. The gene calls are TRBV6-2 or TRBV6-3 and TRBJ1-5; D not certain. Germline loops: CDR1 MNHEY, CDR2 SVGEGT. V shed 2 bases and J shed 2 bases, with 13 bases lying between them. This CDR3 comprises 16 residues. CDR3 amino acids: CASSYDGEKGNQPQHF. The CDR3 bases are TGTGCCAGCAGTTACGACGGGGAGAAGGGCAATCAGCCCCAGCATTTT.

By sample share, this clonotype is medium-sized (0.01 to 0.1%). This rearrangement joins TRBV12-3 or TRBV12-4 to TRBJ2-1; D gene ambiguous. The V end lost 6 bases, the J end lost 8 bases, and 20 bases lay between the germline ends. CDR3 length: 15 amino acids. CDR3 sequence reads: CASRTTGFVNDEQFF. The DNA of the CDR3 is TGTGCCAGCAGGACGACCGGCTTCGTGAACGATGAGCAGTTCTTC.

Relative to its sample, this clonotype is medium-sized. This chain uses TRBV4-1 with TRBJ1-5; D gene uncertain. Trimming removed 0 bases from V and 4 bases from J, with 7 bases in between. The CDR3 contains 14 residues. The germline CDR1 and CDR2 sequences are MGHRA and YSYEKL. In DNA form, the CDR3 reads TGCGCCAGCAGCCAAGACGGAATAAATCAGCCCCAGCATTTT. Protein product: CASSQDGINQPQHF.

Judged by abundance, this clonotype is medium-sized (0.01 to 0.1%). The rearrangement joins TRBV5-4 to TRBJ1-4; TRBD1 matches at 8 bases. The CDR3 extends over 15 amino acids. Losses at the gene ends were 4 bases for V and 6 bases for J; bases not matched to a gene: 8. Germline V gene lookup returns CDR1 SGHNT and CDR2 YYREEE (reference sequence). The CDR3 sequence is CASSMNRGIDEKLFF. The CDR3 DNA sequence: TGTGCCAGCAGCATGAACAGGGGGATTGATGAAAAACTGTTTTTT.

In its sample, this clonotype was seen once. This chain joins TRBV27 and TRBJ2-1, with TRBD1 matching over 9 bases. With V trimmed by 2 bases and J by 8 bases, 7 bases remained unmatched. Germline loops: CDR1 MNHEY, CDR2 SMNVEV (reference sequence). This CDR3 has 15 amino acids. The CDR3 DNA sequence: TGTGCCAGCAGTTTAGGGGACAGGGTAACCTATGAGCAGTTCTTC. Translated, it gives CASSLGDRVTYEQFF.

This chain connects TRBV12-3 or TRBV12-4 to TRBJ2-7; TRBD1 or TRBD2 may be the D gene (5 bases each). V was cut by 4 bases and J by 5 bases, with 18 bases left in between. The CDR3 length is 15 residues. The CDR3 protein is CASSSPAGAGNEQYF. The CDR3 DNA follows: TGTGCCAGCAGTTCACCCGCCGGGGCAGGCAACGAGCAGTACTTC.

This clonotype appeared many times. The chain links TRBV19 to TRBJ1-1; TRBD1 matches 8 bases. CDR3 length: 13 amino acids. Germline-derived CDR1 and CDR2 are LNHDA and SQIVND (reference sequence). V trimming: 7 bases; J trimming: 5 bases; junction bases outside the gene matches: 6. The CDR3 loop reads CASTGQGWTEAFF. In nucleotides, the CDR3 is TGTGCCAGTACCGGACAGGGTTGGACTGAAGCTTTCTTT.

In this sample, this clonotype is medium-sized. The J gene is TRBJ2-7, the V gene TRBV20-1; 10 nucleotides match TRBD2. This CDR3 region has 15 residues. Germline V CDR1 and CDR2: DFQATT, SNEGSKA (reference sequence). Unmatched junction bases numbered 8, after V lost 1 base and J lost 5 bases. CDR3 loop: CSARAAGLAIDEQYF. DNA of the CDR3: TGCAGTGCTAGAGCGGCGGGACTAGCGATCGACGAGCAGTACTTC.

The chain is built from TRBV12-3 or TRBV12-4 and TRBJ1-2; D uncertain. The length of the CDR3 is 13 residues. V lost 7 bases, J lost 1 base, and 10 bases lay in between. The DNA for the CDR3 is TGTGCCAGCACCCAGGACTTTAACTATGGCTACACCTTC. The encoded protein is CASTQDFNYGYTF.

This clonotype counts as medium-sized (0.01 to 0.1%). The chain has TRBV7-2 and TRBJ2-3; the D gene is possibly TRBD1 (6 bases). Germline CDR1 and CDR2: SGHTA and FQGNSA. The CDR3 totals 14 residues. With 4 bases removed from V and 3 bases from J, the gap between germline ends came to 11 bases. CDR3 coding DNA: TGTGCCAGCAGCTCTACAGGGTTAACAGATACGCAGTATTTT. This gives the protein CASSSTGLTDTQYF.

This clonotype was seen many times. The chain recombines TRBV6-2 or TRBV6-3 with TRBJ2-1; no definite D call. There are 15 residues in the CDR3. The germline V gene has CDR1 MNHEY and CDR2 SVGEGT. V lost 1 base and J lost 12, with 19 bases in between. The DNA of the CDR3 is TGTGCCAGCAGTTACTTCTCTGTGGCGATCCCTGGGCAGTTCTTC. Protein product: CASSYFSVAIPGQFF.

This clonotype occurred a few times. V is TRBV7-2 and J is TRBJ2-1, with 7 bases identical to TRBD2. The germline V gene encodes CDR1 SGHTA and CDR2 FQGNSA. The V gene end was trimmed by 1 base and the J gene end by 0 bases; junction bases not matched to a gene: 6. CDR3 length: 17 amino acids. The CDR3 region has the DNA TGTGCCAGCAGCTTAGTACCCAGCGGGACCTCCTACAATGAGCAGTTCTTC. As protein: CASSLVPSGTSYNEQFF. The variable domain in full, completed from reference TRBV7-2 and TRBJ2-1, reads GAGVSQSPSNKVTEKGKDVELRCDPISGHTALYWYRQSLGQGLEFLIYFQGNSAPDKSGLPSDRFSAERTGGSVSTLTIQRTQQEDSAVYLCASSLVPSGTSYNEQFFGPGTRLTVL.

This clonotype was counted many times. The chain couples TRBV6-5 to TRBJ2-7; 12 bases map to TRBD2. The J segment lost 7 bases and the V segment lost 5 bases, leaving 6 bases of the junction unmatched. Germline CDR1 MNHEY, CDR2 SVGAGI. CDR3 length: 14 amino acids. This chain's CDR3 is CASSRLAGDEEQYF. Here the CDR3 DNA reads TGTGCCAGCAGTCGACTAGCGGGAGATGAAGAGCAGTACTTC.

This clonotype was detected many times. The chain is built from TRBV7-9 and TRBJ2-3; D is undetermined. The CDR3 spans 15 residues. With 0 bases removed from V and 2 bases from J, the gap between germline ends came to 9 bases. CDR1 is SEHNR and CDR2 is FQNEAQ in the germline V gene (reference sequence). The CDR3 spells CASSLAGRTTDTQYF. The CDR3 DNA sequence: TGTGCCAGCAGCTTAGCAGGGCGGACCACAGATACGCAGTATTTT.

Notes on this clonotype: One base separates it from a far larger clone, so it is likely a read error. The V gene is TRBV11-2, the J gene TRBJ2-5, with 7 bases aligning to TRBD2. The CDR3 is 15 amino acids. CDR1 is SGHAT and CDR2 is FQNNGV in the germline V gene. V was clipped by 1 base and J by 11 bases; unmatched bases: 13. The CDR3 region has the DNA TGTGCCAGCAGCTTAGCGGGAGGTACATACAATGAGCAGTACTTC. Translating gives CASSLAGGTYNEQYF.